This TCR beta chain was identified in a study of identical twins. Study findings and constraints: Alpha sequences that were out-of-frame and twin-shared showed an excess of low generation probability.

The authors used template switching to add a universal primer site and gave cDNA unique molecular identifiers. TCRdb recomputed calls from the 5' RACE reads with MiXCR, one row per CDR3 protein. Here the sample spans about 1.7 million distinct CDR3 sequences, 32% being singletons. This clonotype was recorded at least ten times. Its antigen is not known. This CDR3 comprises 14 residues. The V segment lost 5 bases and the J segment 4 bases; nucleotides outside the gene matches: 7. Per the germline V gene, CDR1 is MNHEY and CDR2 is SVGAGI. This sequence was found in a newborn girl in good health. The chain combines TRBV6-5 with TRBJ2-7; 8 nucleotides agree with TRBD2. Source material: cord blood. DNA of the CDR3: TGTGCCAGCAGTGGCCCGGGACTAGTATACGAGCAGTACTTC. This encodes CASSGPGLVYEQYF.